Reported below is one T cell receptor (beta chain). This specimen belongs to a study of blood T cell repertoires in COVID-19. Study context: Spain, Italy and the United States supplied samples that represented acute and convalescent COVID-19.

V gave up 3 bases and J gave up 0 bases; unmatched junction bases: 4. From germline, CDR1 is MDHEN and CDR2 SYDVKM. The CDR3 length is 16 residues. The authors' processing: Estimated nucleated cell counts came from reference gene primer amplification. TCRdb's table, derived via immunoSEQ multiplex PCR, lists solely in-frame clones and lacks some. V and J calls and clone size are given by that table; D and trimming were obtained from the DNA. The sample yields about 180,000 clones, approximately 89% seen once. This chain uses TRBV28 with TRBJ2-3; 9 bases align to TRBD2. Sequenced sample: peripheral blood. This clonotype was sampled from a man in his forties with active or convalescent COVID-19. CDR3 coding DNA: TGTGCCAGCAGTTTTTCTAGCGGGGCCAGCACAGATACGCAGTATTTT. Translation: CASSFSSGASTDTQYF.